A selection of T cell receptor beta chains follows, all from one sample in a study of blood T cell repertoires in COVID-19. Clones were read by immunoSEQ multiplex PCR, and TCRdb kept only the in-frame ones, dropping some. The data show 140,000 or so clones, 80% to 90% seen once. Specimen: peripheral blood. The receptors derive from an older woman with active COVID-19. Each CDR3 is given with its conserved first and last residue. The order of the fields is J gene, D gene, clone size, V gene, CDR3 DNA, CDR3 protein. The D gene is left open where the match is weak. Some rows have no size entry. The others give once, few or many, or a class for an expanded clone.

>TRBJ2-3|TRBD2|NA|TRBV7-2
TGTGCCAGCAGCTCAGAGGGAGCGGGAGGAGGTCGGGATACGCAGTATTTT
CASSSEGAGGGRDTQYF
>TRBJ2-1|TRBD2|once|TRBV5-1
TGCGCCAGCAGCTTGTGGGGGATGGGATCTAGCGGGGCCGGTAATGAGCAGTTCTTC
CASSLWGMGSSGAGNEQFF
>TRBJ1-5|TRBD1|once|TRBV30
TGTGCCTGGAGCCGCAGGGGGAATCAGCCCCAGCATTTT
CAWSRRGNQPQHF
>TRBJ2-5|NA|once|TRBV24-1
TGTGCCACCAGTTCCAGCGGGGAGACCCAGTACTTC
CATSSSGETQYF
>TRBJ2-3|TRBD2|NA|TRBV29-1
TGCAGCGTGGCTATGACTAGCGGGAGTACAGATACGCAGTATTTT
CSVAMTSGSTDTQYF
>TRBJ1-3|NA|NA|TRBV7-8
TGTGCCAGCAGCTTAGTGTCAGGTCCCTCTGGAAACACCATATATTTT
CASSLVSGPSGNTIYF
>TRBJ2-1|TRBD2|NA|TRBV30
TGTGCCTGGAGTGTAATAGCGGGAGGCTACAATGAGCAGTTCTTC
CAWSVIAGGYNEQFF
>TRBJ2-7|TRBD2|NA|TRBV5-6
TGTGCCAGTCAACCTGGGGACTATGGCGACTCCGTCTACGAGCAGTACTTC
CASQPGDYGDSVYEQYF
>TRBJ2-1|TRBD2|NA|TRBV24-1
TGTGCCACCAGTGCCCGAAGCGGGAGTAACTACAATGAGCAGTTCTTC
CATSARSGSNYNEQFF
>TRBJ1-3|TRBD1|NA|TRBV9
TGTGCCAGCAGCCTTGGGGACAGGGGCTACTCTGGAAACACCATATATTTT
CASSLGDRGYSGNTIYF
>TRBJ2-7|TRBD1|NA|TRBV4-2
TGTGCCAGCAGCCGGACAGGGGGCGCATACGAGCAGTACTTC
CASSRTGGAYEQYF
>TRBJ2-3|NA|NA|TRBV19
TGTGCCAGTAGTACTCGTTATACGCAGTATTTT
CASSTRYTQYF
>TRBJ2-3|NA|NA|TRBV20-1
TGCAGTGCTAGTACTAGGGCAGGCGGTACAGATACGCAGTATTTT
CSASTRAGGTDTQYF
>TRBJ2-5|NA|NA|TRBV29-1
TGCAGCGTTCGTCGAGCGGATAAAAAGACCCAGTACTTC
CSVRRADKKTQYF
>TRBJ2-5|TRBD1|NA|TRBV7-7
TGTGCTAGCAGCTGGGGTGCAGGGACAGGGCAAGAGACCCAGTACTTC
CASSWGAGTGQETQYF
>TRBJ1-6|NA|NA|TRBV2
TGTGCCAGCAGAGGGGGATTTGGTTCACCCCTCCACTTT
CASRGGFGSPLHF
>TRBJ2-3|NA|NA|TRBV10-3
TGTGCCATCAGCTCACCTACCACAGATACGCAGTATTTT
CAISSPTTDTQYF
>TRBJ1-1|TRBD1|NA|TRBV5-1
TGCGCCAGCAGCTCTGGACAGGGGAGGGGGAACACTGAAGCTTTCTTT
CASSSGQGRGNTEAFF